These 12 T cell receptor beta chains originate from one sample sequenced in a study of cytomegalovirus exposure and HLA in healthy donors. Primers included in the PCR were 60 Vbeta and 13 Jbeta primers. Here immunoSEQ multiplex PCR was the method, and the copy in TCRdb shows in-frame clones only, minus some. The data hold approximately 97,000 clones, with approximately 87% observed a single time. The source material was PBMCs. The source is a man aged 35 to 55 in good health and CMV-seronegative.

The chain employs TRBV7-2 and TRBJ2-2; D may be TRBD1 (6 bases). Germline V lookup: CDR1 SGHTA, CDR2 FQGNSA. V lost 1 base and J 1 base, leaving 10 bases between the germline ends. This CDR3 has 16 amino acids. For the CDR3, the DNA is TGTGCCAGCAGCTTAGAAACAGGGTGGAACACCGGGGAGCTGTTTTTT. Translated: CASSLETGWNTGELFF. Full variable domain (remainder filled in from reference TRBV7-2 and TRBJ2-2): GAGVSQSPSNKVTEKGKDVELRCDPISGHTALYWYRQSLGQGLEFLIYFQGNSAPDKSGLPSDRFSAERTGGSVSTLTIQRTQQEDSAVYLCASSLETGWNTGELFFGEGSRLTVL.

The genes are TRBV19 and TRBJ1-1; D possibly corresponds to TRBD1 (5 bases). In germline, CDR1 is LNHDA, CDR2 SQIVND (reference sequence). The germline V and J ends were trimmed by 2 bases and 2 bases, with 12 bases remaining between them. This CDR3 region has 15 residues. CDR3 DNA: TGTGCCAGTAGTATAACTCGACAGAGTAACACTGAAGCTTTCTTT. Its translation: CASSITRQSNTEAFF.

J is TRBJ2-3 and V is TRBV7-3; 8 nucleotides align to TRBD2. The CDR3 sequence is 13 residues long. Germline CDR1 is SGHTA and CDR2 is FQGTGA. Trimming took 6 bases from V and 4 from J; bases not matched to a gene: 3. This CDR3 is CASRPGGADTQYF. In DNA, the CDR3 is TGTGCCAGCAGACCCGGGGGGGCAGATACGCAGTATTTT.

The CDR3 DNA is TGTGCCAGAAGCTTAGCCCCCAGCGGGGGCACAGATACGCAGTATTTT. Residues: CARSLAPSGGTDTQYF. The chain combines TRBV7-5 with TRBJ2-3; TRBD2 reflects the table's D call only, with no check against the DNA. TRBV7-5 is noted as a pseudogene. The length of the CDR3 is 16 residues.

The chain couples TRBV27 to TRBJ1-2; unclear D gene. Deletions cut 2 bases from V and 2 bases from J, with 9 bases between. Germline CDR1 is MNHEY and CDR2 is SMNVEV (reference sequence). The CDR3 runs to 14 residues. CDR3 sequence: CASSLMTGNYGYTF. The CDR3 DNA reads as TGTGCCAGCAGTTTAATGACTGGGAACTATGGCTACACCTTC.

The chain combines TRBV19 with TRBJ1-3; D call uncertain. V was cut by 3 bases and J by 0 bases, with 12 bases left in between. Germline CDR1 LNHDA, CDR2 SQIVND (reference sequence). The CDR3 length is 16 residues. The CDR3 sequence: CASSIGRHTSGNTIYF. CDR3 DNA: TGTGCCAGTAGTATCGGCCGACACACCTCTGGAAACACCATATATTTT.

The chain uses TRBV6-1 and TRBJ1-1, with D maybe TRBD1 (6 bases). The CDR3 has 19 residues. V gave up 2 bases and J gave up 4 bases, with 26 bases separating them. The germline V gene has CDR1 MNHNS and CDR2 SASEGT. CDR3 bases: TGTGCCAGCAGTGAATCCCGATTGGGTCGGGCAGGGGAATTCACTGAAGCTTTCTTT. Translated, it gives CASSESRLGRAGEFTEAFF.

This clone appeared a single time. The genes are TRBV5-1 and TRBJ1-2; 9 bases map to TRBD1. The CDR3 is made up of 12 amino acids. CDR1 is SGHRS, CDR2 YFSETQ, per germline. J lost 11 bases, V lost 4 bases, and 6 bases had no gene match. CDR3 DNA: TGCGCCAGCAGCGCCGGGACAGGGAGGTACACCTTC. Protein product: CASSAGTGRYTF.

The chain is built from TRBV5-1 and TRBJ2-5; maybe TRBD2 (7 bases). CDR1 is SGHRS, CDR2 YFSETQ, per germline. V was pared by 0 bases and J by 7 bases, with 13 bases between. This CDR3 has 14 residues. CDR3 coding DNA: TGCGCCAGCAGCTTGGAGTACAGGGAGGGGACCCAGTACTTC. Its protein product is CASSLEYREGTQYF.

The rearrangement links TRBV7-2 to TRBJ1-3; D is unclear. V was pared by 1 base and J by 0 bases, with 7 bases between. Germline V gene lookup returns CDR1 SGHTA and CDR2 FQGNSA. This CDR3 has 15 amino acids. Written as DNA, the CDR3 is TGTGCCAGCAGCTTAGGAGGCCACTCTGGAAACACCATATATTTT. This translates into CASSLGGHSGNTIYF.

The rearrangement links TRBV5-1 to TRBJ2-7, with 7 nucleotides matching TRBD1. V gave up 4 bases and J gave up 3 bases; unmatched junction bases: 7. Germline CDR1 reads SGHRS; CDR2 reads YFSETQ. The CDR3 has 14 residues. The CDR3 spells CASSDGTAFYEQYF. In DNA, the CDR3 is TGCGCCAGCAGCGACGGGACAGCGTTCTACGAGCAGTACTTC.

The J gene is TRBJ2-5, the V gene TRBV6-6, with D maybe TRBD1 (7 bases). Germline CDR1 MNHNY, CDR2 SVGAGI (reference sequence). The ends were cut back, 8 bases at V and 5 bases at J, with 21 bases in the middle. The CDR3 covers 15 residues. DNA of the CDR3: TGTGCCAGCGGTTTGCGGGACAGTATTCGGGAGACCCAGTACTTC. Translating it yields CASGLRDSIRETQYF.